This TCR beta chain was sequenced during a study of human T cells and chemical hapten exposure. Study at large: Chiefly women, the patients showed alopecia areata, totalis or universalis.

This clonotype was detected ten times or more. Germline lookup yields CDR1 MNHNY and CDR2 SVGAGI (reference sequence). The CDR3 is 15 amino acids. The V segment lost 5 bases and the J segment 3 bases; nucleotides outside the gene matches: 7. Regarding time point: patch test 1, 2 weeks after DPC sensitization. Treatment described: therapeutic diphenylcyclopropenone sensitization with weekly scalp DPC. TCRdb processed the RACE reads anew with MiXCR; each CDR3 protein has one entry. Counted here are roughly 360,000 distinct CDR3 sequences, more than 4.5% occurring once; the ten biggest clones make up roughly 2.4%.

Material: whole blood, obtained in connection with sensitization to the hapten diphenylcyclopropenone (DPC). The rearrangement joins TRBV6-6 to TRBJ1-5, with 7 bases fitting TRBD1. The TCR was taken from a woman in her forties or fifties with alopecia areata. Some clones in this sample may be carry-over from other donors' samples. Here the CDR3 reads CASSLLGQNNQPQHF. For the CDR3, the DNA is TGTGCCAGCAGTCTCCTGGGACAGAACAATCAGCCCCAGCATTTT.